What follows are 17 T cell receptor beta chains derived from one specimen sequenced in a study of relationships among human T cell subsets. The T cell receptor alpha and beta CDR3 regions were amplified from mRNA by semiquantitative ARM-PCR. ARM-PCR used tagged nested gene-specific primers, then communal superprimers for exponential amplification. TCRdb reprocessed the multiplex PCR reads via MiXCR and lists one record per CDR3 protein. Counted here are 11,000 to 15,000 distinct CDR3 sequences, 60% occurring once; the ten biggest clones make up around 1.9%. CD4+ cells were positively selected first, then anti-CD25 beads isolated CD4+CD25+ regulatory T cells. The sample consisted of Tregs sorted from blood. These receptors all stem from a man between 40 and 49 years old in good health.

The gene calls are TRBV27 and TRBJ2-7; a possible D gene is TRBD1 (6 bases). The V and J ends lost 4 bases and 4 bases respectively, with 14 bases between them. CDR3 length: 14 residues. Germline CDR1 reads MNHEY; CDR2 reads SMNVEV (reference sequence). The CDR3 DNA is TGTGCCAGCAGTTCCTACAGGGTTGAGTACGAGCAGTACTTC. Amino acids: CASSSYRVEYEQYF.

This chain's CDR3 is CASSLDRGHTEAFF. The DNA for the CDR3 is TGCGCCAGCAGCTTGGACCGGGGCCACACTGAAGCTTTCTTT. The chain has TRBV5-1 and TRBJ1-1, with a possible D match to TRBD1 (5 bases). Trimming cost V 0 bases and J 3 bases, with 9 bases left between them. The germline gives CDR1 SGHRS, CDR2 YFSETQ. The CDR3 has 14 residues. Complete variable domain (other parts from reference TRBV5-1 and TRBJ1-1): KAGVTQTPRYLIKTRGQQVTLSCSPISGHRSVSWYQQTPGQGLQFLFEYFSETQRNKGNFPGRFSGRQFSNSRSEMNVSTLELGDSALYLCASSLDRGHTEAFFGQGTRLTVV.

The chain has TRBV28 and TRBJ2-7; D possibly corresponds to TRBD2 (5 bases). Germline V CDR1 and CDR2: MDHEN, SYDVKM. This CDR3 has 16 residues. V was cut by 6 bases and J by 0 bases, with 18 bases left in between. The CDR3 region is CASSATRRVSSYEQYF. The CDR3 bases are TGTGCCAGCAGCGCTACAAGGCGGGTTAGCTCCTACGAGCAGTACTTC.

The table lists this clonotype with a count of one. The chain employs TRBV29-1 and TRBJ2-4; 15 bases map to TRBD2. V lost 6 bases, J lost 6 bases, and 9 bases stayed unmatched. CDR3 length: 16 residues. Germline-derived CDR1 and CDR2 are SQVTM and ANQGSEA. CDR3 region: CSVAGLAGGTRNIQYF. The CDR3 DNA reads as TGCAGCGTGGCGGGACTAGCGGGAGGAACCAGAAACATTCAGTACTTC.

The chain uses TRBV5-1 and TRBJ2-3, with 11 bases matching TRBD2. The germline V gene encodes CDR1 SGHRS and CDR2 YFSETQ. Losses at the gene ends were 2 bases for V and 1 base for J; bases not matched to a gene: 6. There are 17 residues in the CDR3. Written as DNA, the CDR3 is TGCGCCAGCAGCTTCTTGATGACTAGCGGGGGCACAGATACGCAGTATTTT. As protein: CASSFLMTSGGTDTQYF.

V gene TRBV11-2 combines with J gene TRBJ2-1, with D possibly being TRBD1 (5 bases). The CDR3 is 12 residues long. The V end was cut by 5 bases, the J end by 11 bases, with 13 bases between. CDR1 SGHAT and CDR2 FQNNGV come from the germline V gene. CDR3 DNA: TGTGCCAGCAGCCAGGACATCTACCAGCAGTTCTTC. It codes for CASSQDIYQQFF.

This sequence joins TRBV5-1 and TRBJ2-2, with 9 nucleotides matching TRBD1. This CDR3 region has 14 residues. The trim removed 4 bases at V and 4 bases at J, leaving 2 bases unmatched. Germline CDR1 reads SGHRS; CDR2 reads YFSETQ. CDR3 bases: TGCGCCAGCAGCGGGACAGGGTCCACCGGGGAGCTGTTTTTT. Translating gives CASSGTGSTGELFF.

The rearrangement links TRBV10-3 to TRBJ2-1; the D gene is possibly TRBD2 (6 bases). V was shortened by 3 bases and J by 5 bases, with 14 bases between the two germline ends. The CDR3 consists of 15 residues. In germline, CDR1 is ENHRY, CDR2 SYGVKD. The CDR3 DNA reads TGTGCCATCAGTGACGGTAGCGGACCCAACAATGAGCAGTTCTTC. Translated, it gives CAISDGSGPNNEQFF.

A word on this clonotype: This CDR3 is missing its conserved last phenylalanine or tryptophan, likely due to a read error. The chain's CDR3 is CAKIPNLASEDPGANVLTS. In DNA, the CDR3 is TGTGCCAAGATACCAAACCTGGCTAGCGAAGACCCTGGGGCCAACGTCCTGACTTCC. The chain employs TRBV19 and TRBJ2-6; the D gene is possibly TRBD2 (6 bases). Germline CDR1 is LNHDA and CDR2 is SQIVND (reference sequence). V was trimmed by 10 bases and J by 2 bases, leaving 27 bases between them. The CDR3 is 19 amino acids.

This chain uses TRBV5-1 with TRBJ2-1; unclear D gene. Per the germline V gene, CDR1 is SGHRS and CDR2 is YFSETQ. V lost 4 bases and J lost 8, with 19 bases in between. This CDR3 spans 15 amino acids. The DNA of the CDR3 is TGCGCCAGCAGCCCCCTAGGTCAGGCTCGTGATGAGCAGTTCTTC. It translates to CASSPLGQARDEQFF.

Sample share makes this clonotype medium-sized. The rearrangement joins TRBV29-1 to TRBJ2-7, with TRBD1 as a possible D gene (6 bases). The CDR3 spans 12 residues. V was clipped by 7 bases and J by 7 bases, with 17 bases between them. Looked up from germline, CDR1 is SQVTM and CDR2 is ANQGSEA. The CDR3 here is CSAVTGMREQYF. The CDR3 DNA reads TGCAGCGCAGTCACAGGGATGCGGGAGCAGTACTTC.

This clonotype was observed a few times. The chain has TRBV6-5 and TRBJ2-7, with 8 bases identical to TRBD2. The V segment lost 0 bases and the J segment 6 bases; nucleotides outside the gene matches: 13. CDR3 length equals 17 residues. Per germline, CDR1 MNHEY and CDR2 SVGAGI. In DNA, the CDR3 is TGTGCCAGCAGTTACTCTACTAGCGGCTCGACTTCTCGCGAGCAGTACTTC. Amino acid sequence: CASSYSTSGSTSREQYF.

The chain combines TRBV28 with TRBJ2-7; unclear D gene. This CDR3 is 12 amino acids long. V lost 8 bases and J 2 bases, leaving 10 bases between the germline ends. From germline, CDR1 is MDHEN and CDR2 SYDVKM. CDR3 bases: TGTGCCAGCGGTAGCAAGACCTACGAGCAGTACTTC. This encodes CASGSKTYEQYF.

This clonotype was seen a handful of times. The V and J genes are TRBV28 and TRBJ2-7; TRBD1 agrees at 11 bases. Germline values: CDR1 MDHEN, CDR2 SYDVKM. Unmatched junction bases numbered 11, after V lost 4 bases and J lost 12 bases. The CDR3 covers 14 residues. The CDR3 loop is CASSSIWTGGQGYF. For the CDR3, the DNA is TGTGCCAGCAGTTCAATCTGGACAGGGGGCCAGGGGTACTTC.

This sequence joins TRBV18 and TRBJ2-5; a weak D match, TRBD2 (6 bases). V lost 4 bases to trimming and J lost 4 bases, with 13 bases between them. The CDR3 runs 14 residues. Germline loops: CDR1 KGHSH, CDR2 LQKENI. The CDR3 spells CASSRGTPIETQYF. The CDR3 DNA sequence: TGTGCCAGCTCACGCGGGACTCCTATAGAGACCCAGTACTTC.

The chain recombines TRBV2 with TRBJ2-4; D ambiguous. The ends were cut back, 5 bases at V and 0 bases at J, with 2 bases in the middle. Germline lookup yields CDR1 SNHLY and CDR2 FYNNEI. CDR3 length: 12 amino acids. CDR3 sequence (DNA): TGTGCCAGCAGTATAGCCAAAAACATTCAGTACTTC. This translates into CASSIAKNIQYF.

The chain has TRBV20-1 and TRBJ2-7; D is unclear. The CDR3 length is 13 residues. In germline, CDR1 is DFQATT, CDR2 SNEGSKA (reference sequence). With 4 bases removed from V and 1 base from J, the gap between germline ends came to 11 bases. The CDR3 DNA is TGCAGTGCTACTAACGGTTATTCCTACGAGCAGTACTTC. This codes for CSATNGYSYEQYF.